This TCR beta chain was identified in a study of a mutant IDH1 vaccine in newly diagnosed glioma. Overall study context: Sex distribution of treated patients was about 60% male and about 38% female; mean age was around 40 years. Broader study findings: Any relationship between pseudoprogression and changes in top peripheral T cell clonotypes seemed absent.

Between the trimmed V and J ends, which lost 0 bases and 5 bases, there was a span of 13 bases. Germline CDR1 reads MNHEY; CDR2 reads SVGAGI. This CDR3 has 16 residues. TCRdb keeps only in-frame clones here, not all; method: immunoSEQ multiplex PCR. The repertoire has some 42,000 clones, 83% of them found once; the top ten carry roughly 5.6%. On this clone itself: As yet, its antigen is unknown.

The time point denotes: week 35, safety follow-up. In every dose of vaccine, 300 ug of mutant IDH1 20-mer peptide was given alongside topical imiquimod. All eight of the vaccinations patients received fell in weeks 1, 3, 5, 7, 11, 15, 19 and 23. Every donor had a new WHO grade 3 or 4 astrocytoma that was IDH1-mutant, with loss of nuclear ATRX. The specimen comprised PBMCs, sampled from a glioma patient whose treatment included an IDH1 peptide vaccine. The J gene is TRBJ2-2, the V gene TRBV6-5; D gene ambiguous. This TCR was sampled from a woman in her forties or fifties with glioma. The CDR3 loop reads CASSYSTAAATGELFF. The DNA for the CDR3 is TGTGCCAGCAGTTACTCGACGGCCGCGGCTACCGGGGAGCTGTTTTTT.